These 6 T cell receptor beta chains came from one sample sequenced in a study of blood T cell repertoires in COVID-19. The repertoire was sequenced with immunoSEQ multiplex PCR; TCRdb's copy has only in-frame clones and lacks some. The sample gives roughly 250,000 clones, 80% to 90% of which show up once; 2% to 3% is in the top ten. The sequenced sample was PBMCs or T cells enriched from blood (not recorded which). Receptors were obtained from a woman aged 18-35 years who had recovered from COVID-19.

V is TRBV28 and J is TRBJ2-2; tentatively, D is TRBD1 (7 bases). CDR3 length: 13 amino acids. From germline, CDR1 is MDHEN and CDR2 SYDVKM. Trimming cost V 5 bases and J 7 bases, with 11 bases left between them. Here the CDR3 DNA reads TGTGCCAGCAGTACAGGGGAGGACGGGGAGCTGTTTTTT. It translates to CASSTGEDGELFF.

This clone came up once. The rearrangement joins TRBV6-5 to TRBJ2-6; the D gene is possibly TRBD2 (5 bases). The CDR3 contains 14 residues. Trimming pared 2 bases from V and 4 bases from J, leaving 6 bases between. CDR1 is MNHEY, CDR2 SVGAGI, per germline. CDR3 sequence reads: CASSYRGGANVLTF. The CDR3, as DNA: TGTGCCAGCAGTTACCGAGGGGGGGCCAACGTCCTGACTTTC.

In its sample, this clone was seen once. This rearrangement joins TRBV23-1 to TRBJ2-1, with 8 nucleotides matching TRBD2. TRBV23-1 is marked as an open reading frame, function uncertain. CDR3 size: 17 residues. V shed 0 bases, J shed 4 bases, and the junction held 8 bases outside the gene matches. The DNA of the CDR3 is TGCGCCAGCAGTCAATCCAATGGGCTAGCGGGTTACAATGAGCAGTTCTTC. Translating it yields CASSQSNGLAGYNEQFF.

The V call is TRBV5-6, the J call TRBJ2-1; 12 bases are shared with TRBD2. The CDR3 totals 14 residues. Germline V CDR1 and CDR2: SGHDT, YYEEEE. V dropped 2 bases and J dropped 11; count of bases not matched to a gene: 5. CDR3 residues: CASSFSSGGAKQFF. The DNA of the CDR3 is TGTGCCAGCAGCTTTTCTAGCGGGGGGGCCAAGCAGTTCTTC.

The rearrangement joins TRBV18 to TRBJ1-4; D gene ambiguous. The CDR3 has 15 residues. V was pared by 2 bases and J by 3 bases, with 10 bases between. Per germline, CDR1 KGHSH and CDR2 LQKENI. The CDR3 DNA reads TGTGCCAGCTCACCAGCGGCAGCCTCTAATGAAAAACTGTTTTTT. This codes for CASSPAAASNEKLFF.

This chain's CDR3 is CASSSRQFYEQYF. CDR3 DNA sequence: TGTGCCAGCAGTTCCCGACAGTTCTACGAGCAGTACTTC. The chain recombines TRBV27 with TRBJ2-7; tentative D call: TRBD1 (5 bases). The CDR3 is 13 residues long. Germline V CDR1 and CDR2: MNHEY, SMNVEV (reference sequence). Trimming removed 4 bases at V and 3 bases at J, with 10 bases between.